This is a list of T cell receptor beta chains from one sample in a study of shared clonotypes between healthy human individuals. The table came from immunoSEQ multiplex PCR; TCRdb's copy has only in-frame clones and leaves some out. The sample consists of roughly 810,000 clones, 90% to 97% of them appearing once. The sequencing sample was made of naive CD8+ T cells sorted from blood. These receptors all come from a young man in good health. Each CDR3 is given with its conserved first and last residue. Fields, in order: clone size, J gene, V gene, D gene, CDR3 DNA, CDR3 protein. D genes are given only for firm matches. Only some rows state a clone size, as once, few, many or a class for expanded clones.

- | TRBJ1-2 | TRBV7-6 | - | TGTGCCAGCAGCTTAGGGACCATTGCCCCCTATGGCTACACCTTC | CASSLGTIAPYGYTF
- | TRBJ2-2 | TRBV14 | - | TGTGCCAGCAGCCGAAGACGGGGACCCAGCACCGAATTGGACACCGGGGAGCTGTTTTTT | CASSRRRGPSTELDTGELFF
- | TRBJ2-1 | TRBV6-5 | - | TGTGCCAGCAGTTACCCAGGATCCGGTGAGCAGTTCTTC | CASSYPGSGEQFF
once | TRBJ2-7 | TRBV27 | TRBD1 | TGTGCCACCTCGGTTATGCCAGGACAGGGGGCCTACGAGCAGTACTTC | CATSVMPGQGAYEQYF
few | TRBJ1-5 | TRBV11-2 | - | TGTGCCAGCAGCGTAGGGGAAAGCCCTAATCAGCCCCAGCATTTT | CASSVGESPNQPQHF
few | TRBJ2-2 | TRBV6-5 | - | TGTGCCAGCAGTTACGGCACCGGGGAGCTGTTTTTT | CASSYGTGELFF
- | TRBJ1-1 | TRBV4-1 | - | TGCGCCAGCAGCCAAGATCCTGGGGCCACTGAAGCTTTCTTT | CASSQDPGATEAFF
- | TRBJ2-5 | TRBV4-3 | TRBD2 | TGCGCCAGCAGCCAAGATGGGCCCAGCGGGAGAGAGACCCAGTACTTC | CASSQDGPSGRETQYF
once | TRBJ1-2 | TRBV7-2 | - | TGTGCCAGCAGCGAAGGGACCTTTAACTATGGCTACACCTTC | CASSEGTFNYGYTF
once | TRBJ2-1 | TRBV6-1 | TRBD2 | TGTGCCAGCAGTGAAGCGGTTCTAGCGGGAAACAATGAGCAGTTCTTC | CASSEAVLAGNNEQFF
- | TRBJ2-7 | TRBV5-4 | - | TGTGCCAGCTCGGGACAAGATTCCTACGAGCAGTACTTC | CASSGQDSYEQYF
- | TRBJ2-2 | TRBV7-2 | - | TGTGCCAGCAGCCCCCACCCCGGGGAGCTGTTTTTT | CASSPHPGELFF
- | TRBJ1-1 | TRBV7-9 | - | TGTGCCAGCAGGATTAACACTGAAGCTTTCTTT | CASRINTEAFF
- | TRBJ2-5 | TRBV27 | - | TGTGCCAGCAGCCCTTCGGCGGACCTCCCCGAGACCCAGTACTTC | CASSPSADLPETQYF
- | TRBJ2-7 | TRBV7-6 | - | TGTGCCAGCAGCTTTTCGGGTGAAGGCTACGAGCAGTACTTC | CASSFSGEGYEQYF
- | TRBJ2-7 | TRBV11-2 | TRBD2 | TGTGCCACCCGCGGGGGGGAGGAGTTCTACGAGCAGTACTTC | CATRGGEEFYEQYF
- | TRBJ2-1 | TRBV7-9 | - | TGTGCCAGCAGCCCCCAGAAGATTTCCTACAATGAGCAGTTCTTC | CASSPQKISYNEQFF
- | TRBJ1-2 | TRBV5-1 | - | TGCGCCAGCAGCTTGGAGCGACAGGCAAGCTATGGCTACACCTTC | CASSLERQASYGYTF
- | TRBJ2-7 | TRBV7-9 | - | TGTGCCAGCAGCTTAGTTGCGGGAAACCCCTACGAGCAGTACTTC | CASSLVAGNPYEQYF
- | TRBJ2-3 | TRBV29-1 | - | TGCAGCGTTGAAGCATTAAAAATAGCGGTTATCACAGATACGCAGTATTTT | CSVEALKIAVITDTQYF
- | TRBJ2-3 | TRBV29-1 | - | TGCAGCGTTGAAGGCGTCAGGGGCTTCCCCACAGATACGCAGTATTTT | CSVEGVRGFPTDTQYF
- | TRBJ2-5 | TRBV15 | - | TGTGCCACCAGCAGAGGACAGGAGCAAGAGACCCAGTACTTC | CATSRGQEQETQYF
- | TRBJ1-2 | TRBV9 | - | TGTGCCAGCAGCGTAGTTCCGGGCACAGGGCTGGGTGGCTACACCTTC | CASSVVPGTGLGGYTF
- | TRBJ1-1 | TRBV9 | - | TGTGCCAGCAGCGTAGAGGGGCGAGATGAAGCTTTCTTT | CASSVEGRDEAFF
- | TRBJ2-3 | TRBV1 | - | TGCACCAGCAGCCAATCTATGTGGGAGGGCCCTTCAGATACGCAGTATTTT | CTSSQSMWEGPSDTQYF
- | TRBJ1-5 | TRBV7-9 | - | TGTGCCAGTTCGACTTACAATCAGCCCCAGCATTTT | CASSTYNQPQHF
- | TRBJ2-7 | TRBV28 | - | TGTGCCAGCACTTCAGGGGAGGTGGACTACGAGCAGTACTTC | CASTSGEVDYEQYF
- | TRBJ2-7 | TRBV28 | TRBD2 | TGTGCCAGCAGTTTGCGGACTAGCGGGAGTCCCTACGAGCAGTACTTC | CASSLRTSGSPYEQYF
- | TRBJ1-4 | TRBV4-3 | - | TGCGCCAGCAGCCCCGACACCCGGGGTAATGAAAAACTGTTTTTT | CASSPDTRGNEKLFF
- | TRBJ2-1 | TRBV6-5 | - | TGTGCCAGCAGTATACCGGGACTTAATAATGAGCAGTTCTTC | CASSIPGLNNEQFF
- | TRBJ2-7 | TRBV27 | - | TGTGCCAGCCGACAACAGGGAGAGGGAGTCTACTACGAGCAGTACTTC | CASRQQGEGVYYEQYF
- | TRBJ2-7 | TRBV6-1 | TRBD1 | TGTGCCAGCAGTGAAATTATGCTACAGGGGAGCTCCTACGAGCAGTACTTC | CASSEIMLQGSSYEQYF
- | TRBJ2-1 | TRBV11-2 | TRBD2 | TGTGCCAGCAGCTTAGAACCTCCCGGGAGGGGGGTTAATGAGCAGTTCTTC | CASSLEPPGRGVNEQFF
- | TRBJ2-7 | TRBV7-9 | - | TGTGCCAGCAGCTCGATACAGGTATTCGAGCAGTACTTC | CASSSIQVFEQYF
- | TRBJ2-7 | TRBV6-1 | - | TGTGCCAGTCGTACCTTCTACGAGCAGTACTTC | CASRTFYEQYF
- | TRBJ2-1 | TRBV21-1 | - | TGTGCCAGCAGCAAAGGACTCTCCACATCCTACAATGAGCAGTTCTTC | CASSKGLSTSYNEQFF
- | TRBJ1-2 | TRBV29-1 | - | TGCAGCGTTCAGGGAGACAGCTATGGCTACACCTTC | CSVQGDSYGYTF
- | TRBJ1-4 | TRBV7-9 | - | TGTGCCAGCAGCTTAGCCCTGAAGGAAAAACTGTTTTTT | CASSLALKEKLFF
- | TRBJ2-3 | TRBV5-6 | - | TGTGCCAGCAGCTTCCTAGCAGAGACAGATACGCAGTATTTT | CASSFLAETDTQYF
- | TRBJ1-1 | TRBV5-1 | - | TGCGCCAGCAGCTTGTACGGTTTTGAAGCTTTCTTT | CASSLYGFEAFF
- | TRBJ2-3 | TRBV7-9 | - | TGTGCCAGCAGCCCAAGATGGGCGTCCGGAGATACGCAGTATTTT | CASSPRWASGDTQYF
- | TRBJ1-1 | TRBV4-1 | TRBD1 | TGCGCCAGCAGCCTTCGGACAGGGGCTGAAGCTTTCTTT | CASSLRTGAEAFF
- | TRBJ2-1 | TRBV4-1 | TRBD2 | TGCGCCAGCAGCCAGAGCGGGGCCCGGGAGCAGTTCTTC | CASSQSGAREQFF
- | TRBJ2-7 | TRBV28 | - | TGTGCCAGCAGTACCTCGGGACCACTGTTGGGGCAGTACTTC | CASSTSGPLLGQYF
- | TRBJ2-7 | TRBV7-9 | - | TGTGCCAGCAGCACTGCCTACGAGCAGTACTTC | CASSTAYEQYF